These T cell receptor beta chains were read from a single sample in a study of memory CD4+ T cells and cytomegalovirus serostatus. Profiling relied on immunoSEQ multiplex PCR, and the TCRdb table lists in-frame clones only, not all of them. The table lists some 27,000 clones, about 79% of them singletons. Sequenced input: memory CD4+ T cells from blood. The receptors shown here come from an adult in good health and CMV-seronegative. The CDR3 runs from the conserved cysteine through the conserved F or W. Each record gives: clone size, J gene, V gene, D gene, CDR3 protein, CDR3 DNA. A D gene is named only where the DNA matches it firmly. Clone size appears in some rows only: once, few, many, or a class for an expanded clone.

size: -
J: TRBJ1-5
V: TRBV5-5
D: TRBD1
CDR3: CASRGGQGKGQPQHF
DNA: TGTGCCAGCAGGGGGGGACAGGGGAAGGGTCAGCCCCAGCATTTT

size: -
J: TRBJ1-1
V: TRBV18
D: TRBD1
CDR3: CASSLGQVNTEAFF
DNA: TGTGCCAGCTCACTGGGACAGGTGAACACTGAAGCTTTCTTT

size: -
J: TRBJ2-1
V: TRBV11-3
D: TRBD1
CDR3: CASSSGGQGKQFF
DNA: TGTGCCAGCAGCTCCGGGGGACAGGGAAAACAGTTCTTC

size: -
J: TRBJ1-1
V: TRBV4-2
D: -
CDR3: CASSQSGDRMNTEAFF
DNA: TGTGCCAGCAGCCAATCAGGTGACAGAATGAACACTGAAGCTTTCTTT

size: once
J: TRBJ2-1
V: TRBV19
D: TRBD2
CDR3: CASSVLAGEPYNEQFF
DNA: TGTGCCAGTAGTGTTCTAGCGGGAGAACCCTACAATGAGCAGTTCTTC

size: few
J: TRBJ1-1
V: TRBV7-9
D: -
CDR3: CASSSRWTEAFF
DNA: TGTGCCAGCAGCTCCCGGTGGACTGAAGCTTTCTTT

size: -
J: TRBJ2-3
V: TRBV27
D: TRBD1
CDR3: CASSLRTGPDTQYF
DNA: TGTGCCAGCAGTTTACGGACAGGTCCAGATACGCAGTATTTT

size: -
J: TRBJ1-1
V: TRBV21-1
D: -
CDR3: CASSKVLQPMNTEAFF
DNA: TGTGCCAGCAGCAAAGTTTTACAGCCCATGAACACTGAAGCTTTCTTT

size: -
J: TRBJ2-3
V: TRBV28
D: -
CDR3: CASNSPGEPDTQYF
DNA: TGTGCCAGCAATTCCCCAGGGGAACCAGATACGCAGTATTTT

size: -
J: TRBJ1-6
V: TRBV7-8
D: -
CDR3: CASSVTENSPLHF
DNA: TGTGCCAGCAGCGTGACAGAGAATTCACCCCTCCACTTT

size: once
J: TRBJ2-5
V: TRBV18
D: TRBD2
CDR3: CASSPPPGLAGGRETQYF
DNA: TGTGCCAGCTCACCACCGCCGGGACTAGCGGGAGGGAGAGAGACCCAGTACTTC

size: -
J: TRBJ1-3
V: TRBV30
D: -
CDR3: CAWRANGGNTIYF
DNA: TGTGCCTGGAGGGCAAACGGTGGAAACACCATATATTTT

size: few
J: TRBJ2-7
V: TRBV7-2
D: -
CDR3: CASSDRQRAYEQYF
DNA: TGTGCCAGCAGCGACCGACAGCGGGCCTACGAGCAGTACTTC

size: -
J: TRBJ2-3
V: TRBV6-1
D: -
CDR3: CASSEGAQDTQYF
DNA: TGTGCCAGCAGTGAGGGGGCACAAGATACGCAGTATTTT

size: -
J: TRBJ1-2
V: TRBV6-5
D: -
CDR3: CVTSRTSYGYTF
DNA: TGTGTCACATCCAGGACCTCCTATGGCTACACCTTC

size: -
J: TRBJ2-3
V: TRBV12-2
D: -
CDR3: CASRLTGTGSTDTQYF
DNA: TGTGCAAGTCGCTTAACCGGGACAGGGAGTACAGATACGCAGTATTTT

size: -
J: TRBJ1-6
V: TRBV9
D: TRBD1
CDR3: CASSDRDRGNSPLHF
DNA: TGTGCCAGCAGCGACCGGGACAGGGGTAATTCACCCCTCCACTTT

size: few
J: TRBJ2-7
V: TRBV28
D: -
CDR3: CASSSNRPPPITYEQYF
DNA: TGTGCCAGCAGTTCGAACAGGCCACCCCCTATAACCTACGAGCAGTACTTC

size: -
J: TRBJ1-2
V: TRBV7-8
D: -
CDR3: CASSPTFEHNYGYTF
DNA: TGTGCCAGCAGCCCCACATTTGAACATAACTATGGCTACACCTTC

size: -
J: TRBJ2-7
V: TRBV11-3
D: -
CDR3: CASSLGTIGSEQYF
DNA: TGTGCCAGCAGCTTAGGCACAATAGGTTCCGAGCAGTACTTC

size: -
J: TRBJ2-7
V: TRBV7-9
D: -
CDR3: CASSLARYEQYF
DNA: TGTGCCAGCAGCTTAGCCCGCTACGAGCAGTACTTC

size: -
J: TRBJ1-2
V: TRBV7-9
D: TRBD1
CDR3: CASSRDSYGYTF
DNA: TGTGCCAGCAGCAGGGACAGCTATGGCTACACCTTC

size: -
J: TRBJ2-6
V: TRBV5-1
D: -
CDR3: CASHNRGGSGANVLTF
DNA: TGCGCCAGCCATAACAGGGGAGGTTCTGGGGCCAACGTCCTGACTTTC

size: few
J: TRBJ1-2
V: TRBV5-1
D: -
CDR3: CASGQMDGAGYTF
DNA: TGCGCCAGTGGGCAAATGGACGGCGCTGGCTACACCTTC